This TCR beta chain was observed in a study of PD-1 blockade in classical Hodgkin lymphoma. For the study at large: Patients received nivolumab 3 mg/kg intravenously every 2 weeks.

The CDR3 runs to 14 residues. V lost 4 bases and J lost 4, with 11 bases in between. Germline-derived CDR1 and CDR2 are LGHNA and YNFKEQ. Study results and caveats: According to reports, newly diagnosed patients had lower baseline TCR diversity than healthy donors, and relapsed/refractory patients had lower baseline TCR diversity still. The CD4+ diversity rise by C4D1 was clearest in complete responders. After ASCT, patients who started nivolumab under 1 year later were excluded.

Method: immunoSEQ multiplex PCR; TCRdb's copy keeps in-frame clones and lacks some. The sample holds 30,000 to 45,000 clones, around 86% seen once. Points on this clone: Its antigen is unknown.

Every patient was affected by relapse after autologous stem cell transplantation, while exposure to brentuximab vedotin was not uniform. The gene calls are TRBV4-2 and TRBJ2-1; D may be TRBD1 (6 bases). The sequence derives from a human donor with classical Hodgkin lymphoma. The sequencing used peripheral blood mononuclear cells (PBMCs), collected at baseline. DNA for the CDR3: TGTGCCAGCAGCCCCCGGGACAAATACAATGAGCAGTTCTTC. Encoded protein: CASSPRDKYNEQFF.